The 32 T cell receptor beta chains in this list originate from one sample, sequenced in a study of cytomegalovirus exposure and HLA in healthy donors (dated by TCRdb to between 2016 and 2019). To prepare the library, the immunoSEQ multiplex PCR assay was applied. The multiplex PCR relied on a mix of 60 forward primers for TCR Vbeta segments and 13 reverse primers for TCR Jbeta segments. TCRdb provides this immuneACCESS table in a form limited to in-frame rearrangements. Some clones are lacking; in checked studies, under half of them reflect an unresolved V gene, and why the rest are absent is not known. A total of about 160,000 clones appear in this sample, approximately 88% of them only once. The top ten clones comprise 1% to 1.5% of the sample. The material sequenced was PBMCs. Receptors originate from a boy aged 2-15 years in good health and CMV-seronegative.

The chain joins TRBV5-1 to TRBJ2-3; TRBD2 is a possible D gene (5 bases). The CDR3 contains 13 residues. Germline lookup yields CDR1 SGHRS and CDR2 YFSETQ. Deletions cut 0 bases from V and 3 bases from J, with 5 bases between. The CDR3 nucleotides are TGCGCCAGCAGCTTGGGGGAGACAGATACGCAGTATTTT. This sequence encodes CASSLGETDTQYF. Together with reference TRBV5-1 and TRBJ2-3, the CDR3 gives the full variable domain: KAGVTQTPRYLIKTRGQQVTLSCSPISGHRSVSWYQQTPGQGLQFLFEYFSETQRNKGNFPGRFSGRQFSNSRSEMNVSTLELGDSALYLCASSLGETDTQYFGPGTRLTVL.

The chain combines TRBV6-1 with TRBJ2-7, with D possibly TRBD1 on 5 matching bases. CDR3 length: 12 residues. Trimming removed 6 bases at V and 1 base at J, with 7 bases between. Germline assignment: CDR1 MNHNS and CDR2 SASEGT. Here the CDR3 DNA reads TGTGCCAGCAGGACAGCGTCCTACGAGCAGTACTTC. As protein: CASRTASYEQYF.

Regarding this clone: This same CDR3 is encoded by further DNA sequences in the sample. The chain joins TRBV5-8 to TRBJ1-4, with a weak D call TRBD1 (6 bases). The germline CDR1 and CDR2 sequences are SGHTS and YDEGEE. The V end lost 0 bases, the J end lost 7 bases, and 10 bases lay between the germline ends. The CDR3 covers 14 residues. This chain's CDR3 is CASSLGQGSEKLFF. As DNA, the CDR3 is TGTGCCAGCAGCTTGGGGCAGGGGAGTGAAAAACTGTTTTTT.

This chain uses TRBV19 with TRBJ2-5, with TRBD1 matching 8 bases. The V gene's germline CDR1 is LNHDA and CDR2 SQIVND (reference sequence). The CDR3 has 14 residues. The J segment lost 4 bases and the V segment lost 6 bases, leaving 7 bases of the junction unmatched. The CDR3 loop is CASSHLGQGETQYF. The CDR3 DNA is TGTGCCAGTAGCCACCTCGGACAGGGAGAGACCCAGTACTTC.

The V and J genes are TRBV5-4 and TRBJ2-1, with TRBD1 as a possible D gene (6 bases). CDR1 is SGHNT, CDR2 YYREEE, per germline (reference sequence). Trimming shortened V by 4 bases and J by 8 bases, and 13 bases separated the two germline ends. This CDR3 has 13 amino acids. The CDR3 coding sequence is TGTGCCAGCAGCCTCAGGACAGTAGATGAGCAGTTCTTC. This codes for CASSLRTVDEQFF.

This clone was counted a single time. V is TRBV30 and J is TRBJ2-7; 8 bases align to TRBD1. Trimming removed 2 bases from V and 5 bases from J; junction bases left unmatched: 8. The CDR3 is 14 amino acids. The V gene's germline CDR1 is GTSNPN and CDR2 SVGIG (reference sequence). The CDR3 DNA is TGTGCCTGGAGTTCCTCAGGGGGCATCAACGAGCAGTACTTC. This sequence encodes CAWSSSGGINEQYF.

This clone was seen once. The V call is TRBV4-1, the J call TRBJ2-1; possibly TRBD1 for D (6 bases). V lost 3 bases and J lost 8, with 17 bases in between. CDR3 length equals 15 residues. The germline gives CDR1 MGHRA, CDR2 YSYEKL. The CDR3 reads CASSHGTLRGDEQFF. The DNA for the CDR3 is TGCGCCAGCAGCCACGGGACATTACGTGGGGATGAGCAGTTCTTC.

The genes are TRBV7-2 and TRBJ2-3; 15 nucleotides line up with TRBD2. V lost 5 bases and J lost 5; bases outside the gene matches: 8. The CDR3 contains 17 residues. Germline V gene lookup returns CDR1 SGHTA and CDR2 FQGNSA. The DNA for the CDR3 is TGTGCCAGCAGCAGAAAGGGGACTAGCGGGGGGCAAGATACGCAGTATTTT. This sequence encodes CASSRKGTSGGQDTQYF.

CDR3 protein: CASSLDPTGKRAFF. In DNA form, the CDR3 reads TGCGCCAGCAGCTTGGATCCGACAGGGAAACGGGCTTTCTTT. V gene TRBV5-1 combines with J gene TRBJ1-1; 7 bases are a match to TRBD1. CDR3 size: 14 residues. V lost 0 bases, J lost 11 bases, and 10 bases stayed unmatched. CDR1 and CDR2 (germline): SGHRS, YFSETQ.

The J gene is TRBJ2-3, the V gene TRBV5-6; D gene unclear. The CDR3 covers 12 residues. Germline loops: CDR1 SGHDT, CDR2 YYEEEE. Trimming left V 4 bases short and J 2 bases short, with 5 bases between. As DNA, the CDR3 is TGTGCCAGCAGCCTAAACACAGATACGCAGTATTTT. It specifies CASSLNTDTQYF.

The V call is TRBV19, the J call TRBJ1-5; 10 nucleotides align to TRBD1. CDR1 LNHDA and CDR2 SQIVND come from the germline V gene (reference sequence). The CDR3 spans 17 residues. The ends lost 4 bases at V and 2 bases at J; junction bases unmatched: 8. DNA of the CDR3: TGTGCCAGTAGTAGACAGGGGGCTGTTTGGGGCAATCAGCCCCAGCATTTT. It is translated as CASSRQGAVWGNQPQHF.

The chain carries TRBV19 and TRBJ2-1; 13 nucleotides line up with TRBD2. The CDR3 totals 18 residues. The germline CDR1 and CDR2 sequences are LNHDA and SQIVND (reference sequence). Trimming removed 5 bases from V and 4 bases from J; junction bases left unmatched: 11. The CDR3 region is CASSAPGTSGNIYNEQFF. The CDR3 nucleotides are TGTGCCAGTAGTGCTCCCGGGACTAGCGGGAATATTTACAATGAGCAGTTCTTC.

The chain joins TRBV7-2 to TRBJ2-7; TRBD2 is a possible D gene (6 bases). Germline V CDR1 and CDR2: SGHTA, FQGNSA. V shed 5 bases and J shed 0 bases, with 14 bases lying between them. This CDR3 is 15 amino acids long. The CDR3 here is CASSEGLLSSYEQYF. CDR3 in DNA: TGTGCCAGCAGCGAGGGACTGCTGAGCTCCTACGAGCAGTACTTC.

Written as DNA, the CDR3 is TGTGCCAGCAGTCAATCCGGGACAGGGGAAACTGAAGCTTTCTTT. Translation: CASSQSGTGETEAFF. The chain couples TRBV7-9 to TRBJ1-1; 10 bases are a match to TRBD1. V lost 6 bases and J lost 5; bases outside the gene matches: 9. Germline lookup yields CDR1 SEHNR and CDR2 FQNEAQ (reference sequence). This CDR3 region has 15 residues. Full variable domain (rest looked up from reference TRBV7-9 and TRBJ1-1): DTGVSQNPRHKITKRGQNVTFRCDPISEHNRLYWYRQTLGQGPEFLTYFQNEAQLEKSRLLSDRFSAERPKGSFSTLEIQRTEQGDSAMYLCASSQSGTGETEAFFGQGTRLTVV.

This clone was observed a few times. The chain couples TRBV19 to TRBJ1-1; 10 nucleotides agree with TRBD1. J lost 7 bases, V lost 4 bases, and 6 bases had no gene match. Germline CDR1 and CDR2: LNHDA and SQIVND (reference sequence). The CDR3 has 14 amino acids. As DNA, the CDR3 is TGTGCCAGTAGTAGGTCCCGGGACAGGGGTGAAGCTTTCTTT. It yields the protein CASSRSRDRGEAFF.

The chain recombines TRBV5-1 with TRBJ2-1; D is unclear. This CDR3 has 14 amino acids. Germline values: CDR1 SGHRS, CDR2 YFSETQ. V was cut by 4 bases and J by 5 bases, with 13 bases left in between. The CDR3 protein is CASSPQFGDNEQFF. The DNA of the CDR3 is TGCGCCAGCAGCCCGCAGTTCGGAGACAATGAGCAGTTCTTC. Full variable domain (outside the CDR3, taken from reference TRBV5-1 and TRBJ2-1): KAGVTQTPRYLIKTRGQQVTLSCSPISGHRSVSWYQQTPGQGLQFLFEYFSETQRNKGNFPGRFSGRQFSNSRSEMNVSTLELGDSALYLCASSPQFGDNEQFFGPGTRLTVL.

The CDR3 protein is CASSLWGTSPHEQYF. CDR3 bases: TGTGCCAGCAGCTTATGGGGGACTAGCCCCCACGAGCAGTACTTC. The chain joins TRBV13 to TRBJ2-7, with 9 bases aligning to TRBD2. In germline, CDR1 is PRHDT, CDR2 FYEKMQ (reference sequence). There are 15 residues in the CDR3. Trimming removed 2 bases from V and 5 bases from J; junction bases left unmatched: 7.

This clone was counted a few times. The rearrangement joins TRBV30 to TRBJ1-1; perhaps TRBD1 as D (6 bases). This CDR3 contains 16 residues. V was shortened by 0 bases and J by 1 base, with 15 bases between the two germline ends. Germline CDR1 reads GTSNPN; CDR2 reads SVGIG (reference sequence). CDR3 in amino acids: CAWSVWGGTSNTEAFF. The DNA for the CDR3 is TGTGCCTGGAGTGTATGGGGGGGGACATCGAACACTGAAGCTTTCTTT.

This clone was detected only a few times. This rearrangement joins TRBV18 to TRBJ2-1; D uncertain. V dropped 0 bases and J dropped 2 bases, with 11 bases sitting between them. Looked up from germline, CDR1 is KGHSH and CDR2 is LQKENI. There are 16 residues in the CDR3. CDR3 DNA: TGTGCCAGCTCACCACCGACACTCTTCGCCTACAATGAGCAGTTCTTC. It yields the protein CASSPPTLFAYNEQFF.

As DNA, the CDR3 is TGCAGCGTTATGGACAGAGCGAACACCGGGGAGCTGTTTTTT. Its protein is CSVMDRANTGELFF. This rearrangement joins TRBV29-1 to TRBJ2-2; D is perhaps TRBD1 (6 bases). Trimming cost V 5 bases and J 0 bases, with 10 bases left between them. This CDR3 has 14 amino acids. Germline loops: CDR1 SQVTM, CDR2 ANQGSEA.

This rearrangement joins TRBV11-2 to TRBJ2-1; 13 bases agree with TRBD2. The germline V gene has CDR1 SGHAT and CDR2 FQNNGV. V was pared by 4 bases and J by 5 bases, with 5 bases of the junction left unmatched. This CDR3 spans 16 amino acids. CDR3 sequence reads: CASSYGLAGVHNEQFF. Here the CDR3 DNA reads TGTGCCAGCAGCTACGGACTAGCGGGAGTCCACAATGAGCAGTTCTTC. Variable domain in full (rest from reference TRBV11-2 and TRBJ2-1): EAGVAQSPRYKIIEKRQSVAFWCNPISGHATLYWYQQILGQGPKLLIQFQNNGVVDDSQLPKDRFSAERLKGVDSTLKIQPAKLEDSAVYLCASSYGLAGVHNEQFFGPGTRLTVL.

This clone has a handful of counts. The chain couples TRBV19 to TRBJ1-2, with 8 bases that match TRBD1. The trim removed 3 bases at V and 7 bases at J, leaving 7 bases unmatched. The CDR3 length is 14 residues. Germline assignment: CDR1 LNHDA and CDR2 SQIVND (reference sequence). Written as DNA, the CDR3 is TGTGCCAGTAGTATGGGACAGGATTGGCGTGGCTACACCTTC. This sequence encodes CASSMGQDWRGYTF.

The chain has TRBV7-9 and TRBJ1-4; 7 positions match TRBD1. CDR1 and CDR2 from the germline V gene are SEHNR and FQNEAQ (reference sequence). This CDR3 is built from 14 residues. Trimming took 4 bases from V and 5 from J; bases not matched to a gene: 4. CDR3 nucleotide sequence: TGTGCCAGCAGCTACCGACAGGGAAATGAAAAACTGTTTTTT. Translating gives CASSYRQGNEKLFF.

The chain carries TRBV7-9 and TRBJ1-3; possibly TRBD1 for D (5 bases). V shed 6 bases and J shed 4 bases, with 16 bases lying between them. The germline CDR1 and CDR2 sequences are SEHNR and FQNEAQ (reference sequence). The CDR3 covers 15 residues. The CDR3: CASRPQGFDGNTIYF. In nucleotides, the CDR3 is TGTGCCAGCAGACCCCAGGGTTTTGACGGAAACACCATATATTTT.

The V and J genes are TRBV30 and TRBJ1-2; D uncertain. Trimming left V 0 bases short and J 0 bases short, with 14 bases between. The CDR3 has 16 residues. Germline lookup yields CDR1 GTSNPN and CDR2 SVGIG (reference sequence). The CDR3 is CAWSVTLRAANYGYTF. CDR3 coding DNA: TGTGCCTGGAGTGTTACCCTGAGGGCCGCTAACTATGGCTACACCTTC.

The V call is TRBV30, the J call TRBJ1-2; possibly TRBD1 for D (5 bases). This CDR3 contains 14 residues. The V and J ends lost 8 bases and 4 bases respectively, with 20 bases between them. Germline V lookup: CDR1 GTSNPN, CDR2 SVGIG (reference sequence). CDR3 DNA: TGTGCCCGCCGACCGGCGGGGGTCCCCTATGGCTACACCTTC. Protein sequence: CARRPAGVPYGYTF.

This clone was detected only once. This rearrangement joins TRBV11-2 to TRBJ2-5, with TRBD1 matching over 8 bases. With 4 bases clipped from V and 5 bases from J, the junction kept 12 bases outside the gene matches. The CDR3 is made up of 16 amino acids. Germline values: CDR1 SGHAT, CDR2 FQNNGV. In DNA form, the CDR3 reads TGTGCCAGCAGCTCCGACAGGGGAATCTTTGGGGAGACCCAGTACTTC. Its protein is CASSSDRGIFGETQYF.

The chain uses TRBV30 and TRBJ1-2, with D unclear. The CDR3 contains 14 residues. V lost 3 bases, J lost 4 bases, and 15 bases lay in between. CDR1 is GTSNPN, CDR2 SVGIG, per germline (reference sequence). As DNA, the CDR3 is TGTGCCTGGAGGGGATTGGAGGGTTTCTATGGCTACACCTTC. It is translated as CAWRGLEGFYGYTF.

The chain employs TRBV7-9 and TRBJ1-1; D is possibly TRBD1 (5 bases). In germline, CDR1 is SEHNR, CDR2 FQNEAQ (reference sequence). The CDR3 is 16 amino acids. V was shortened by 2 bases and J by 2 bases, with 15 bases between the two germline ends. DNA for the CDR3: TGTGCCAGCAGCTTATATCGCCTTAGGGGAAACACTGAAGCTTTCTTT. Protein product: CASSLYRLRGNTEAFF. Filled out from reference TRBV7-9 and TRBJ1-1, the complete variable domain reads DTGVSQNPRHKITKRGQNVTFRCDPISEHNRLYWYRQTLGQGPEFLTYFQNEAQLEKSRLLSDRFSAERPKGSFSTLEIQRTEQGDSAMYLCASSLYRLRGNTEAFFGQGTRLTVV.

This chain connects TRBV9 to TRBJ1-1, with 9 bases that match TRBD1. This CDR3 has 15 amino acids. In germline, CDR1 is SGDLS, CDR2 YYNGEE. V was clipped by 3 bases and J by 4 bases; unmatched bases: 7. The DNA for the CDR3 is TGTGCCAGCAGCGGGACAGGGGCTGGCGGCACTGAAGCTTTCTTT. The encoded protein is CASSGTGAGGTEAFF.

V usage is TRBV19 and J usage is TRBJ2-7, with a weak D call TRBD2 (5 bases). V was trimmed by 1 base and J by 6 bases, leaving 10 bases between them. The CDR3 extends over 13 amino acids. Germline V gene lookup returns CDR1 LNHDA and CDR2 SQIVND (reference sequence). The CDR3 here is CASSIGVGGEQYF. The CDR3 DNA sequence: TGTGCCAGTAGTATAGGGGTCGGAGGCGAGCAGTACTTC.

V gene TRBV5-4 combines with J gene TRBJ1-3, with D possibly being TRBD1 (6 bases). V was clipped by 4 bases and J by 2 bases, with 13 bases between them. This CDR3 comprises 15 residues. Germline CDR1 reads SGHNT; CDR2 reads YYREEE (reference sequence). The CDR3 here is CASSGGGQTGNTIYF. The CDR3 DNA is TGTGCCAGCAGCGGGGGGGGGCAAACTGGAAACACCATATATTTT.